Included here is one T cell receptor (beta chain) sequence, with context. This table comes from immunoSEQ multiplex PCR, and its TCRdb copy is limited to in-frame clones, with some not included. Here the sample spans about 24,000 clones, roughly a quarter being singletons. The sample comes from a study of neoadjuvant anti-PD-1 for oral cavity cancer. The overall study: Non-progressing patients received a fourth nivolumab dose near day 43, then surgery on days 50-56.

Stated time point: after neoadjuvant nivolumab, at surgical resection. Patients were newly diagnosed with stage II-IVA oral cavity squamous cell carcinoma without prior systemic or radiation treatment. These oral cavity squamous cell carcinomas were HPV-negative and locally advanced. CDR1 and CDR2 (germline): SGHTA, FQGTGA. V lost 0 bases to trimming and J lost 12 bases, with 12 bases between them. The CDR3 is 13 residues long. This material consisted of tumor tissue, taken after nivolumab (anti-PD-1) treatment. The sequence came from a person aged 40-85 years with oral cavity squamous cell carcinoma. The chain employs TRBV7-3 and TRBJ2-1; D may be TRBD2 (6 bases). This CDR3 is CASSLTSRGTQFF. Written as DNA, the CDR3 is TGTGCCAGCAGCTTAACCAGTCGGGGGACGCAGTTCTTC.